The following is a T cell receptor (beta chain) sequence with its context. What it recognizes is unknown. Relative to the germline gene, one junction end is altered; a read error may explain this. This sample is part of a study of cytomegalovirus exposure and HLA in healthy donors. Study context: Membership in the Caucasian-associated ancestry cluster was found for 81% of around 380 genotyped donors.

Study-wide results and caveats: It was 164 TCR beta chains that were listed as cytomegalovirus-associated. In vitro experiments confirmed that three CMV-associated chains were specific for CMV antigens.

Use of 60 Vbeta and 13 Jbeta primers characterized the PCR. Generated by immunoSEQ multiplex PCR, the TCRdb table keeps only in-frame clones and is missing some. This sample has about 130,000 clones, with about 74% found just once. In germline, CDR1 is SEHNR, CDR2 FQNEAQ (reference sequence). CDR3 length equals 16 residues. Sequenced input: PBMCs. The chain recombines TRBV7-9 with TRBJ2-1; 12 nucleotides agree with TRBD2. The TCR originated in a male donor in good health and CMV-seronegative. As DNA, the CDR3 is TGCGCCAGCAGCCCAGAGCTAGCGGGAGGGCGGAATGAGCAGTTCTTC. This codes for CASSPELAGGRNEQFF.